This TCR beta chain stems from a study of cytomegalovirus exposure and HLA in healthy donors. Data came from immunoSEQ multiplex PCR; TCRdb stores just in-frame clones and leaves some out. The top ten clones hold approximately 0.8% of a sample with about 360,000 clones, 70% to 90% of them seen once. The donors formed part of the approximately 120-subject validation cohort, distinct from the approximately 670-subject first cohort. V lost 1 base, J lost 5 bases, and 7 bases stayed unmatched. The CDR3 is made up of 16 amino acids. The V gene's germline CDR1 is SQVTM and CDR2 ANQGSEA. Sequencing used PBMCs. The clonotype originates from a woman between 18 and 29 years old in good health and CMV-seronegative. The chain combines TRBV29-1 with TRBJ2-2, with 10 bases fitting TRBD2. The CDR3 DNA reads as TGCAGCGTTGAAGGGGGGCTAGCGGGAGTTACCGGGGAGCTGTTTTTT. It translates to CSVEGGLAGVTGELFF.